These T cell receptor beta chains were read from a single sample in a study of early T cells in non-severe SARS-CoV-2 infection. MiXCR, applied by TCRdb to the 5' RACE reads, yields one record per CDR3 protein. The table records around 45,000 distinct CDR3 sequences, 4% to 4.5% of them present only once. Sequencing was done on a sample of whole blood. The receptor source for this set is an adult who was a healthcare worker with PCR-confirmed SARS-CoV-2 infection or an uninfected control (not recorded which). Both conserved end residues are part of each CDR3. Each record gives: clone size, J gene, D gene, V gene, CDR3 protein, CDR3 DNA. D genes are given only for firm matches. The size entry is marked missing in some rows and otherwise reads once, few, many or a size class.

clone_size: many
j_call: TRBJ1-5
d_call: TRBD1
v_call: TRBV19
cdr3_aa: CASSMGTGNQPQHF
cdr3_nt: TGTGCCAGTAGTATGGGGACAGGGAATCAGCCCCAGCATTTT

clone_size: many
j_call: TRBJ2-7
d_call: TRBD1
v_call: TRBV5-6
cdr3_aa: CASSHRGPYEQYF
cdr3_nt: TGTGCCAGCAGCCACAGGGGGCCCTACGAGCAGTACTTC

clone_size: few
j_call: TRBJ1-4
d_call: TRBD1
v_call: TRBV20-1
cdr3_aa: CSAQTGIGTEKLFF
cdr3_nt: TGCAGTGCTCAGACAGGGATAGGGACGGAAAAACTGTTTTTT

clone_size: many
j_call: TRBJ1-4
d_call: TRBD1
v_call: TRBV5-1
cdr3_aa: CASSLTGTTTGGYEKLFF
cdr3_nt: TGCGCCAGCAGCCTTACCGGAACTACCACAGGGGGCTATGAAAAACTGTTTTTT

clone_size: many
j_call: TRBJ1-1
d_call: -
v_call: TRBV12-5
cdr3_aa: CASGLFGEAFF
cdr3_nt: TGTGCTAGTGGTTTGTTTGGTGAAGCTTTCTTT

clone_size: -
j_call: TRBJ2-5
d_call: TRBD1
v_call: TRBV11-2
cdr3_aa: CASSLATGGLETQYF
cdr3_nt: TGTGCCAGCAGCTTAGCCACAGGGGGGTTAGAGACCCAGTACTTC

clone_size: many
j_call: TRBJ2-2
d_call: TRBD2
v_call: TRBV7-3
cdr3_aa: CASSQTSGGTGELFF
cdr3_nt: TGTGCCAGCAGTCAAACTAGCGGGGGCACCGGGGAGCTGTTTTTT

clone_size: -
j_call: TRBJ2-1
d_call: TRBD2
v_call: TRBV7-8
cdr3_aa: CASKPGRVHYNEQFF
cdr3_nt: TGTGCCAGCAAGCCAGGGAGGGTCCACTACAATGAGCAGTTCTTC

clone_size: -
j_call: TRBJ2-7
d_call: -
v_call: TRBV29-1
cdr3_aa: CSHRIRQGSYEQYF
cdr3_nt: TGCAGCCACAGAATTAGGCAGGGGAGCTACGAGCAGTACTTC

clone_size: few
j_call: TRBJ2-1
d_call: -
v_call: TRBV19
cdr3_aa: CASRGAGNEQFF
cdr3_nt: TGTGCCAGTAGGGGGGCGGGCAATGAGCAGTTCTTC

clone_size: many
j_call: TRBJ2-7
d_call: -
v_call: TRBV11-2
cdr3_aa: CASSSRDGPFVQYF
cdr3_nt: TGTGCCAGCAGCTCCCGGGACGGGCCCTTTGTGCAGTACTTC

clone_size: many
j_call: TRBJ2-5
d_call: -
v_call: TRBV6-6
cdr3_aa: CASSYGMMGPLFKQETQYF
cdr3_nt: TGTGCCAGCAGTTACGGAATGATGGGGCCCTTATTCAAACAAGAGACCCAGTACTTC

clone_size: many
j_call: TRBJ2-7
d_call: -
v_call: TRBV5-4
cdr3_aa: CASSNGRGEQYF
cdr3_nt: TGTGCCAGCAGCAACGGACGGGGCGAGCAGTACTTC

clone_size: -
j_call: TRBJ1-1
d_call: -
v_call: TRBV11-2
cdr3_aa: CASGLRWVDGYAEAFF
cdr3_nt: TGTGCCAGCGGCCTTAGATGGGTCGACGGTTATGCTGAAGCTTTCTTT

clone_size: -
j_call: TRBJ2-5
d_call: -
v_call: TRBV5-4
cdr3_aa: CASSFSETQYF
cdr3_nt: TGTGCCAGCAGCTTCTCAGAGACCCAGTACTTC

clone_size: many
j_call: TRBJ2-1
d_call: TRBD2
v_call: TRBV20-1
cdr3_aa: CSAGTSGRGYNEQFF
cdr3_nt: TGCAGTGCTGGGACTAGCGGGAGAGGTTACAATGAGCAGTTCTTC

clone_size: many
j_call: TRBJ2-7
d_call: -
v_call: TRBV20-1
cdr3_aa: CSASSFQIGGGKLGYEQYF
cdr3_nt: TGCAGTGCTAGTTCATTCCAGATAGGAGGGGGGAAGCTCGGGTACGAGCAGTACTTC

clone_size: many
j_call: TRBJ1-2
d_call: -
v_call: TRBV5-5
cdr3_aa: CASSQAGGYTF
cdr3_nt: TGTGCCAGCAGCCAAGCAGGGGGCTACACCTTC

clone_size: many
j_call: TRBJ2-3
d_call: -
v_call: TRBV18
cdr3_aa: CASSPRDPRTDTQYF
cdr3_nt: TGTGCCAGCTCACCAAGGGACCCCCGCACAGATACGCAGTATTTT

clone_size: many
j_call: TRBJ1-6
d_call: TRBD1
v_call: TRBV4-1
cdr3_aa: CASSQPLTGSPLHF
cdr3_nt: TGCGCCAGCAGCCAACCGTTGACAGGGTCACCCCTCCACTTT

clone_size: many
j_call: TRBJ1-2
d_call: -
v_call: TRBV25-1
cdr3_aa: CASSEQYGYTF
cdr3_nt: TGTGCCAGCAGTGAGCAGTATGGCTACACCTTC

clone_size: many
j_call: TRBJ2-7
d_call: TRBD2
v_call: TRBV19
cdr3_aa: CASSTTLTSGSEQYF
cdr3_nt: TGTGCCAGTAGTACCACCTTGACTAGCGGGTCCGAGCAGTACTTC

clone_size: many
j_call: TRBJ2-2
d_call: -
v_call: TRBV6-4
cdr3_aa: CASSDSEVYTGELFF
cdr3_nt: TGTGCCAGCAGTGACTCGGAAGTATACACCGGGGAGCTGTTTTTT

clone_size: many
j_call: TRBJ2-1
d_call: TRBD2
v_call: TRBV19
cdr3_aa: CASTSPSGTSGGHSYNEQFF
cdr3_nt: TGTGCCAGTACCTCACCCTCCGGGACTAGCGGGGGCCACTCCTACAATGAGCAGTTCTTC

clone_size: -
j_call: TRBJ1-5
d_call: -
v_call: TRBV7-8
cdr3_aa: CASKAHSNQPQHF
cdr3_nt: TGTGCCAGCAAGGCTCATAGCAATCAGCCCCAGCATTTT

clone_size: many
j_call: TRBJ1-5
d_call: -
v_call: TRBV30
cdr3_aa: CAWSEAQGVQPQHF
cdr3_nt: TGTGCCTGGAGTGAGGCCCAGGGAGTTCAGCCCCAGCATTTT

clone_size: many
j_call: TRBJ2-3
d_call: -
v_call: TRBV12-3/TRBV12-4
cdr3_aa: CASSFDPSTDTQYF
cdr3_nt: TGTGCCAGCAGTTTTGATCCTAGCACAGATACGCAGTATTTT

clone_size: many
j_call: TRBJ2-1
d_call: -
v_call: TRBV7-9
cdr3_aa: CASSLHGAGVNEQFF
cdr3_nt: TGTGCCAGCAGCCTCCACGGGGCAGGGGTCAATGAGCAGTTCTTC

clone_size: many
j_call: TRBJ2-7
d_call: TRBD1
v_call: TRBV4-1
cdr3_aa: CASSPSTGAYEQYF
cdr3_nt: TGCGCCAGCAGTCCATCCACAGGGGCCTACGAGCAGTACTTC

clone_size: -
j_call: TRBJ2-5
d_call: -
v_call: TRBV7-2
cdr3_aa: CASSLMSATQYF
cdr3_nt: TGTGCCAGCAGCTTAATGTCGGCGACCCAGTACTTC

clone_size: -
j_call: TRBJ2-6
d_call: -
v_call: TRBV20-1
cdr3_aa: CSARGTSGANVLTF
cdr3_nt: TGCAGTGCTAGAGGGACGTCCGGGGCCAACGTCCTGACTTTC